The next 8 T cell receptor beta chains were all read from a single sample in a study of blood T cells in healthy people across ages. Primed by a sample-barcoded 5' primer and a J-beta primer mix, a second PCR proceeded for 7 to 11 cycles. MiXCR, run by TCRdb on the 5' RACE reads, gives a single entry per CDR3 protein. The sample consists of around 800,000 distinct CDR3 sequences, 20% to 30% of them appearing once. These data were also reused for a study on T cells of mothers and their children.

Sequencing input: blood. All receptors derive from a boy aged 5-17 years in good health.

This clonotype was counted between two and nine times. The chain links TRBV5-1 to TRBJ2-1; TRBD1 might be the D (6 bases). This CDR3 comprises 14 residues. Trimming removed 1 base from V and 12 bases from J, with 17 bases in between. Germline-derived CDR1 and CDR2 are SGHRS and YFSETQ. CDR3 residues: CASSLNSNRDGQFF. DNA for the CDR3: TGCGCCAGCAGCTTGAATTCAAACAGGGATGGGCAGTTCTTC. The full variable domain, with the rest looked up from reference TRBV5-1 and TRBJ2-1, is KAGVTQTPRYLIKTRGQQVTLSCSPISGHRSVSWYQQTPGQGLQFLFEYFSETQRNKGNFPGRFSGRQFSNSRSEMNVSTLELGDSALYLCASSLNSNRDGQFFGPGTRLTVL.

The rearrangement links TRBV7-9 to TRBJ2-5, with a weak D call TRBD2 (5 bases). Deletions cut 2 bases from V and 5 bases from J, with 15 bases between. The germline V gene has CDR1 SEHNR and CDR2 FQNEAQ (reference sequence). The CDR3 totals 15 residues. CDR3 region: CASSLTYGDDETQYF. The DNA for the CDR3 is TGTGCCAGCAGCTTAACCTACGGGGATGATGAGACCCAGTACTTC. Together with reference TRBV7-9 and TRBJ2-5, the CDR3 gives the full variable domain: DTGVSQNPRHKITKRGQNVTFRCDPISEHNRLYWYRQTLGQGPEFLTYFQNEAQLEKSRLLSDRFSAERPKGSFSTLEIQRTEQGDSAMYLCASSLTYGDDETQYFGPGTRLLVL.

The chain carries TRBV6-1 and TRBJ1-1; D is undetermined. This CDR3 contains 14 residues. CDR1 and CDR2 from the germline V gene are MNHNS and SASEGT. Trimming removed 2 bases from V and 1 base from J, with 8 bases in between. CDR3 nucleotides: TGTGCCAGCAGTGAACAGCGAGAGAACACTGAAGCTTTCTTT. Protein sequence: CASSEQRENTEAFF.

The gene calls are TRBV27 and TRBJ2-7, with D tentatively TRBD2 (7 bases). V was pared by 3 bases and J by 6 bases, with 15 bases between. The CDR3 is made up of 14 amino acids. Germline V gene data show CDR1 as MNHEY and CDR2 as SMNVEV (reference sequence). CDR3 in amino acids: CASSLLREGVEQYF. The CDR3, as DNA: TGTGCCAGCAGTTTGCTAAGGGAGGGGGTCGAGCAGTACTTC.

This clonotype showed up just a few times. V usage is TRBV29-1 and J usage is TRBJ1-1, with a tentative D call TRBD1 (6 bases). The germline V and J ends were trimmed by 6 bases and 3 bases, with 14 bases remaining between them. From germline, CDR1 is SQVTM and CDR2 ANQGSEA. The CDR3 consists of 13 residues. CDR3 region: CSVTRDKDTEAFF. The CDR3 region has the DNA TGCAGCGTGACCCGGGACAAGGACACTGAAGCTTTCTTT.

The chain recombines TRBV24-1 with TRBJ2-3, with 9 bases identical to TRBD2. After removal of 3 bases from V and 2 bases from J, the junction contained 2 bases not matched to a gene. The germline V gene has CDR1 KGHDR and CDR2 SFDVKD. The CDR3 runs to 15 residues. This chain's CDR3 is CATSDRLAATDTQYF. Here the CDR3 DNA reads TGTGCCACCAGTGATAGACTAGCGGCCACAGATACGCAGTATTTT.

This clonotype was counted between two and nine times. The rearrangement uses TRBV24-1 and TRBJ2-1; TRBD2 agrees at 10 bases. In germline, CDR1 is KGHDR, CDR2 SFDVKD. V was pared by 4 bases and J by 5 bases, with 7 bases of the junction left unmatched. This CDR3 is 16 amino acids long. CDR3 nucleotide sequence: TGTGCCACCAGTGACAACGGACTAGCGGAGGACAATGAGCAGTTCTTC. Translation gives CATSDNGLAEDNEQFF.

Worth noting for this clonotype: At one boundary the junction diverges from the germline segment, which might be a read error. The rearrangement uses TRBV3-1 and TRBJ1-4; no clear D. Germline V gene data show CDR1 as LGHDT and CDR2 as YNNKEL (reference sequence). This CDR3 comprises 14 residues. CDR3: CASSQKGTNEKLLF. The CDR3 nucleotides read TGTGCCAGCAGCCAGAAGGGTACTAATGAAAAACTGCTTTTT.